These 32 T cell receptor beta chains came from one sample sequenced in a study of identifying expanded T cells in peripheral blood. Sequencing used immunoSEQ multiplex PCR; TCRdb keeps in-frame clones, though not all of them. This sample yields approximately 120,000 clones, of which about 88% are seen a single time; just under 8.5% belongs to the top ten. Sequencing input: blood. The receptor source for this set is a person aged 18 to 75 in good health.

Only one count was recorded for this clone. J is TRBJ1-2 and V is TRBV19; no clear D gene. The V gene lost 4 bases and the J gene lost 3 bases, with 15 bases spanning the gap. Germline assignment: CDR1 LNHDA and CDR2 SQIVND (reference sequence). This CDR3 spans 15 amino acids. CDR3 nucleotides: TGTGCCAGTAGTACCCGAGTAAGGGTCGACTATGGCTACACCTTC. It encodes CASSTRVRVDYGYTF.

The gene calls are TRBV11-2 and TRBJ2-4; 8 nucleotides align to TRBD1. This CDR3 is built from 16 residues. Germline V gene data show CDR1 as SGHAT and CDR2 as FQNNGV. J lost 2 bases, V lost 6 bases, and 9 bases had no gene match. CDR3 sequence reads: CASSRRGQTSKNIQYF. CDR3 sequence (DNA): TGTGCCAGCAGTCGCAGGGGGCAAACGTCCAAAAACATTCAGTACTTC.

The table lists this clone with a count of one. The chain couples TRBV19 to TRBJ1-5; 8 nucleotides line up with TRBD1. CDR1 is LNHDA and CDR2 is SQIVND in the germline V gene (reference sequence). The CDR3 runs to 17 residues. With 4 bases clipped from V and 0 bases from J, the junction kept 8 bases outside the gene matches. The CDR3 region has the DNA TGTGCCAGTAGTAAGAGACAGGGGTTCGGTAGCAATCAGCCCCAGCATTTT. Translation gives CASSKRQGFGSNQPQHF.

The CDR3 DNA sequence: TGTGCCAGCTCATCTGGACAGAACACTGAAGCTTTCTTT. Its translation is CASSSGQNTEAFF. The chain links TRBV18 to TRBJ1-1, with a weak D call TRBD1 (5 bases). This CDR3 region has 13 residues. Germline V lookup: CDR1 KGHSH, CDR2 LQKENI. The V end was cut by 5 bases, the J end by 1 base, with 8 bases between.

The chain couples TRBV19 to TRBJ1-6, with D uncertain. The germline gives CDR1 LNHDA, CDR2 SQIVND (reference sequence). This CDR3 is built from 13 residues. Trimming cost V 5 bases and J 7 bases, with 9 bases left between them. CDR3 protein: CASSYLNNSPLHF. DNA for the CDR3: TGTGCCAGTAGTTATCTCAACAATTCACCCCTCCACTTT.

The chain uses TRBV23-1 and TRBJ2-7; no firm D call. TRBV23-1 is an ORF, and what it does is uncertain. There are 15 residues in the CDR3. V was cut by 0 bases and J by 3 bases, with 12 bases left in between. The CDR3 nucleotides are TGCGCCAGCAGTCAATCGAGAGGCAACCTCTACGAGCAGTACTTC. Its protein product is CASSQSRGNLYEQYF.

The rearrangement uses TRBV25-1 and TRBJ1-3; D not certain. Germline-derived CDR1 and CDR2 are MGHDK and SYGVNS. This CDR3 region has 14 residues. Trimming pared 3 bases from V and 0 bases from J, leaving 6 bases between. For the CDR3, the DNA is TGTGCCAGCAGTGATCCGGCCTCTGGAAACACCATATATTTT. It is translated as CASSDPASGNTIYF.

The V call is TRBV7-6, the J call TRBJ2-5; D is possibly TRBD2 (7 bases). From germline, CDR1 is SGHVS and CDR2 FNYEAQ. The CDR3 contains 14 residues. V was shortened by 0 bases and J by 5 bases, with 10 bases between the two germline ends. Here the CDR3 DNA reads TGTGCCAGCAGCTTAGCGGGGGGGCGGGAGACCCAGTACTTC. Translating it yields CASSLAGGRETQYF.

This chain connects TRBV7-6 to TRBJ2-4, with D maybe TRBD2 (6 bases). CDR1 is SGHVS and CDR2 is FNYEAQ in the germline V gene. The CDR3 extends over 14 amino acids. V lost 1 base, J lost 6 bases, and 10 bases lay in between. CDR3 nucleotide sequence: TGTGCCAGCAGCTTAGAGGGGACTGGAAACATTCAGTACTTC. Protein product: CASSLEGTGNIQYF.

The chain couples TRBV2 to TRBJ2-1, with D tentatively TRBD1 (5 bases). This CDR3 region has 15 residues. CDR1 SNHLY and CDR2 FYNNEI come from the germline V gene. The V and J ends lost 2 bases and 5 bases respectively, with 13 bases between them. Here the CDR3 DNA reads TGTGCCAGCAGTGAAAGTTTAGGGGTACACAATGAGCAGTTCTTC. This codes for CASSESLGVHNEQFF.

The V call is TRBV27, the J call TRBJ2-7; the D call may be TRBD1 or TRBD2 (5 bases each). Germline CDR1 and CDR2: MNHEY and SMNVEV (reference sequence). The ends were cut back, 4 bases at V and 0 bases at J, with 16 bases in the middle. This CDR3 spans 16 amino acids. CDR3 region: CASSSRSGAPSYEQYF. The CDR3 bases are TGTGCCAGCAGTTCCCGTTCCGGGGCTCCCTCCTACGAGCAGTACTTC.

The V and J genes are TRBV5-1 and TRBJ2-1, with 7 bases lining up with TRBD1. Germline CDR1 and CDR2: SGHRS and YFSETQ. The V and J ends lost 6 bases and 1 base, in that order; junction bases with no gene match: 13. The CDR3 totals 17 residues. The CDR3 nucleotides read TGCGCCAGCACCCCTTCCCGGGACAGTGAGTCCTACAATGAGCAGTTCTTC. Amino acid sequence: CASTPSRDSESYNEQFF.

V and J are TRBV5-1 and TRBJ2-7, with 7 positions matching TRBD2. The germline CDR1 and CDR2 sequences are SGHRS and YFSETQ. The CDR3 covers 15 residues. Unmatched junction bases numbered 5, after V lost 0 bases and J lost 2 bases. The CDR3 sequence is CASSLEGRGTYEQYF. As DNA, the CDR3 is TGCGCCAGCAGCTTGGAAGGGAGGGGCACCTACGAGCAGTACTTC.

This chain joins TRBV10-1 and TRBJ1-2, with a weak D call TRBD1 (6 bases). Trimming removed 0 bases from V and 8 bases from J, with 13 bases in between. Germline V gives CDR1 WNHNN, CDR2 SYGVQD (reference sequence). This CDR3 is 14 amino acids long. The CDR3 loop is CASSESGATAGYTF. Written as DNA, the CDR3 is TGCGCCAGCAGTGAGTCGGGGGCTACGGCCGGCTACACCTTC.

The chain uses TRBV7-3 and TRBJ2-1; D gene unclear. The CDR3 has 14 amino acids. Per germline, CDR1 SGHTA and CDR2 FQGTGA. Deletions cut 2 bases from V and 10 bases from J, with 15 bases between. CDR3 in amino acids: CASSLGGYAKEQFF. The CDR3 nucleotides are TGTGCCAGCAGCTTAGGCGGCTACGCTAAGGAGCAGTTCTTC.

To note about this clone: The same CDR3 can be traced to other DNA sequences in this sample. The chain recombines TRBV30 with TRBJ1-6, with TRBD1 identical over 8 bases. The CDR3 runs 15 residues. Trimming cost V 3 bases and J 7 bases; bases outside gene matches: 8. CDR1 and CDR2 (germline): GTSNPN, SVGIG (reference sequence). In DNA, the CDR3 is TGTGCCTGGAGGGGGGGGGCAGGGGGCAATTCACCCCTCCACTTT. As protein: CAWRGGAGGNSPLHF. Drawing the rest from reference TRBV30 and TRBJ1-6, the complete variable domain is SQTIHQWPATLVQPVGSPLSLECTVEGTSNPNLYWYRQAAGRGLQLLFYSVGIGQISSEVPQNLSASRPQDRQFILSSKKLLLSDSGFYLCAWRGGAGGNSPLHFGNGTRLTVT.

V and J are TRBV5-1 and TRBJ1-2; D gene uncertain. The germline gives CDR1 SGHRS, CDR2 YFSETQ. The CDR3 consists of 14 residues. V was shortened by 1 base and J by 0 bases, with 7 bases between the two germline ends. The CDR3 DNA follows: TGCGCCAGCAGCTTGCAGGATGCTAACTATGGCTACACCTTC. Its translation: CASSLQDANYGYTF.

The rearrangement uses TRBV27 and TRBJ1-1; D is unresolved. CDR3 length: 14 amino acids. Looked up from germline, CDR1 is MNHEY and CDR2 is SMNVEV (reference sequence). The V end was cut by 5 bases, the J end by 1 base, with 11 bases between. Here the CDR3 DNA reads TGTGCCAGCAGTCTGGAGGGTCGGAACACTGAAGCTTTCTTT. This translates into CASSLEGRNTEAFF.

The rearrangement links TRBV7-2 to TRBJ1-6, with D hard to call. CDR3 length: 13 amino acids. Germline loops: CDR1 SGHTA, CDR2 FQGNSA. Trimming removed 4 bases at V and 7 bases at J, with 8 bases between. The CDR3 spells CASSSTRNSPLHF. CDR3 sequence (DNA): TGTGCCAGCAGCTCAACCAGGAATTCACCCCTCCACTTT.

The chain couples TRBV7-6 to TRBJ1-1; D gene uncertain. This CDR3 is 15 amino acids long. Germline values: CDR1 SGHVS, CDR2 FNYEAQ. Trimming took 1 base from V and 2 from J, leaving 11 bases between them. The CDR3 DNA is TGTGCCAGCAGCTTAGGTGGGAGCGGAAACACTGAAGCTTTCTTT. The encoded protein is CASSLGGSGNTEAFF.

The chain links TRBV7-2 to TRBJ2-2; 9 nucleotides match TRBD2. V was pared by 5 bases and J by 6 bases, with 4 bases of the junction left unmatched. Looked up from germline, CDR1 is SGHTA and CDR2 is FQGNSA. CDR3 length equals 14 residues. In DNA form, the CDR3 reads TGTGCCAGCAGCGGGCGGGAGGGGGCCGGGGAGCTGTTTTTT. Its protein product is CASSGREGAGELFF.

The chain has TRBV2 and TRBJ1-2, with unresolved D. Germline V gives CDR1 SNHLY, CDR2 FYNNEI. Trimming cost V 3 bases and J 4 bases, with 3 bases left between them. The CDR3 extends over 11 amino acids. The CDR3 loop reads CASSDPYGYTF. The CDR3, as DNA: TGTGCCAGCAGTGACCCCTATGGCTACACCTTC.

The chain employs TRBV11-2 and TRBJ2-5, with D perhaps matching TRBD2 (7 bases). The ends were cut back, 3 bases at V and 4 bases at J, with 15 bases in the middle. This CDR3 has 15 amino acids. Germline V gene lookup returns CDR1 SGHAT and CDR2 FQNNGV. The CDR3 protein is CASSLRGQITETQYF. As DNA, the CDR3 is TGTGCCAGCAGCTTGCGGGGGCAAATTACAGAGACCCAGTACTTC.

This clone occurred once. The chain combines TRBV7-3 with TRBJ2-3, with 12 positions matching TRBD2. CDR3 length equals 16 residues. The V segment lost 1 base and the J segment 3 bases; nucleotides outside the gene matches: 2. CDR1 is SGHTA, CDR2 FQGTGA, per germline. The CDR3 is CASSLRTSGETDTQYF. CDR3 coding DNA: TGTGCCAGCAGCTTAAGGACTAGCGGGGAGACAGATACGCAGTATTTT.

CDR3 nucleotides: TGTGCCAGTAGCCCCCGCAGGGAATTCGGCTACGCTGAAGCTTTCTTT. This codes for CASSPRREFGYAEAFF. The chain employs TRBV19 and TRBJ1-1; D may be TRBD1 (5 bases). Germline CDR1 and CDR2: LNHDA and SQIVND (reference sequence). The V end lost 6 bases, the J end lost 6 bases, and 23 bases lay between the germline ends. This CDR3 has 16 amino acids.

The chain has TRBV19 and TRBJ1-2; D remains ambiguous. This CDR3 spans 16 amino acids. Germline-derived CDR1 and CDR2 are LNHDA and SQIVND (reference sequence). V was trimmed by 3 bases and J by 5 bases, leaving 19 bases between them. The CDR3 region is CASSIFPGEAKYGYTF. The CDR3 nucleotides are TGTGCCAGTAGTATTTTCCCAGGCGAGGCAAAGTATGGCTACACCTTC.

This rearrangement joins TRBV7-9 to TRBJ2-7; possibly TRBD1 or TRBD2 for D (6 bases each). This CDR3 comprises 14 residues. Germline V gene sequence: CDR1 SEHNR, CDR2 FQNEAQ (reference sequence). V lost 0 bases and J 6 bases, leaving 12 bases between the germline ends. This chain's CDR3 is CASSLAGGLGEQYF. The CDR3 DNA is TGTGCCAGCAGCTTAGCTGGGGGGCTAGGCGAGCAGTACTTC. Based on the CDR3 plus reference TRBV7-9 and TRBJ2-7, the full variable domain is DTGVSQNPRHKITKRGQNVTFRCDPISEHNRLYWYRQTLGQGPEFLTYFQNEAQLEKSRLLSDRFSAERPKGSFSTLEIQRTEQGDSAMYLCASSLAGGLGEQYFGPGTRLTVT.

This chain links TRBV6-6 with TRBJ2-1; 10 bases map to TRBD2. Germline V lookup: CDR1 MNHNY, CDR2 SVGAGI (reference sequence). J lost 10 bases, V lost 6 bases, and 12 bases had no gene match. The CDR3 length is 15 residues. The DNA for the CDR3 is TGTGCCAGCAGCCTCCCAACTAGCGGGATGGGAGAGCAGTTCTTC. It codes for CASSLPTSGMGEQFF.

V and J are TRBV5-6 and TRBJ1-1; D perhaps matches TRBD1 (5 bases). V was clipped by 5 bases and J by 1 base, with 15 bases between them. Germline V gene data show CDR1 as SGHDT and CDR2 as YYEEEE. CDR3 length: 15 amino acids. The CDR3 region is CASSTIIQGNTEAFF. Here the CDR3 DNA reads TGTGCCAGCAGTACTATAATTCAGGGGAACACTGAAGCTTTCTTT.

This chain links TRBV5-1 with TRBJ2-3; TRBD2 matches 8 bases. The CDR3 is 17 amino acids. Germline lookup yields CDR1 SGHRS and CDR2 YFSETQ. The J segment lost 0 bases and the V segment lost 2 bases, leaving 8 bases of the junction unmatched. CDR3 DNA sequence: TGCGCCAGCAGCTTTGGCCCGCGGGGGGTAAGCACAGATACGCAGTATTTT. Its protein product is CASSFGPRGVSTDTQYF.

The rearrangement joins TRBV6-5 to TRBJ2-3; 10 nucleotides line up with TRBD1. This CDR3 has 16 residues. CDR1 and CDR2 (germline): MNHEY, SVGAGI. The J segment lost 5 bases and the V segment lost 2 bases, leaving 7 bases of the junction unmatched. In DNA, the CDR3 is TGTGCCAGCAGTTACCTCAGACAGGGGGCGAGAGATACGCAGTATTTT. It encodes CASSYLRQGARDTQYF.

The V call is TRBV7-9, the J call TRBJ1-5; D gene unclear. V was clipped by 1 base and J by 7 bases, with 8 bases between them. Germline V gene sequence: CDR1 SEHNR, CDR2 FQNEAQ (reference sequence). The CDR3 is 13 amino acids. The CDR3 region has the DNA TGTGCCAGCAGCTTAGATGGGTCCCAGCCCCAGCATTTT. Protein product: CASSLDGSQPQHF.